The entry that follows covers one TCR beta chain sequence. Its antigen is not identified. Autoimmune disease history or systemic immunosuppression was exclusionary. On cycle 4 day 1 and cycle 7 day 1, as well as at baseline, blood was sampled. The sample is drawn from a study of OX40 agonist ivuxolimab in advanced cancers. Whole-study findings and limits: Average numbers of expanded clones were greater in CD8+ T cells than in CD4+.

The CDR3 length is 15 residues. Germline values: CDR1 LNHDA, CDR2 SQIVND (reference sequence). V gave up 2 bases and J gave up 3 bases, with 13 bases separating them. The repertoire was sequenced with immunoSEQ multiplex PCR; TCRdb's copy has only in-frame clones and lacks some. The table has roughly 70,000 clones, over 80% seen once; the top ten hold 5% to 7%. The TCR originated in an adult with an advanced solid tumor such as melanoma, head and neck, liver or kidney cancer. The material sequenced was CD4+ or CD8+ T cells sorted from blood, taken in a trial of the OX40 agonist ivuxolimab. This sequence joins TRBV19 and TRBJ1-1; D gene unclear. This CDR3 reads CASSISSGLYTEAFF. CDR3 coding DNA: TGTGCCAGTAGTATATCTTCCGGGCTTTACACTGAAGCTTTCTTT.